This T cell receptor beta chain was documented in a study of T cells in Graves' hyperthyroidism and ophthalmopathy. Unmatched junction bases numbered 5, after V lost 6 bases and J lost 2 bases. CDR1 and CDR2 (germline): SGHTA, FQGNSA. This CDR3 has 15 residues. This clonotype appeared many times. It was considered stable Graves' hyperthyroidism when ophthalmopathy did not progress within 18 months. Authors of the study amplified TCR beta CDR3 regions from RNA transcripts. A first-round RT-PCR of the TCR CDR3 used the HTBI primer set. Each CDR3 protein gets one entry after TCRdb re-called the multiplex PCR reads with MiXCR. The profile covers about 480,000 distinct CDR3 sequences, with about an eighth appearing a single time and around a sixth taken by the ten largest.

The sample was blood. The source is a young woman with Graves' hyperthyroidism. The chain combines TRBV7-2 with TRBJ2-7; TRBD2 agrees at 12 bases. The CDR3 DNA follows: TGTGCCAGCAGTTGGGGACTAGCGGGTACCTACGAGCAGTACTTC. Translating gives CASSWGLAGTYEQYF.